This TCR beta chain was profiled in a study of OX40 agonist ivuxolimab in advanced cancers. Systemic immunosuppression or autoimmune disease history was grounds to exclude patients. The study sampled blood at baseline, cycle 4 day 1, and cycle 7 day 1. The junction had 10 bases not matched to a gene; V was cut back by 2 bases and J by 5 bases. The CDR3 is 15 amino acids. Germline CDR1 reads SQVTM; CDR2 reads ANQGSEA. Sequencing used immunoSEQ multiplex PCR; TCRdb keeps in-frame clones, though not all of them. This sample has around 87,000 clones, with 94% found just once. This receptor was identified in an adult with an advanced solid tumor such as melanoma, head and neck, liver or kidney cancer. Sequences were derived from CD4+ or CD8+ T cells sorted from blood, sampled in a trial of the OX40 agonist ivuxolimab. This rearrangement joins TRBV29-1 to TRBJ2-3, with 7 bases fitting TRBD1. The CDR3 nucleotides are TGCAGCGTTGAATTGGGGGAGACAGGGAGAGATACGCAGTATTTT. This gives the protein CSVELGETGRDTQYF.